This TCR beta chain was identified in a study of cytomegalovirus exposure and HLA in healthy donors. The germline gives CDR1 MRHNA, CDR2 SNTAGT. The V end was cut by 8 bases, the J end by 1 base, with 19 bases between. This CDR3 has 16 amino acids. In regard to this clone: What it binds is unknown.

The PCR was carried out with 60 Vbeta primers and 13 Jbeta primers. Using immunoSEQ multiplex PCR, the repertoire was profiled, and TCRdb retains in-frame clones only, with some absent. This table holds about 160,000 clones, less than 90% found once. General study findings and limits: For most TCR beta V segments, an earlier analysis put the productive rate at about 90% or about 30% of the time. The study recorded 164 TCR beta chains that were cytomegalovirus-associated. Later analysis associated a missense DCLRE1C variant with TCR beta V- and J-gene trimming.

This sequence originates from a man between 18 and 35 years old in good health and CMV-seronegative. The genes are TRBV6-4 and TRBJ2-3, with a weak D call TRBD1 (6 bases). Sample: PBMCs. CDR3 region: CASSTGQGTRTDTQYF. CDR3 coding DNA: TGTGCCAGCTCTACGGGGCAGGGGACACGCACAGATACGCAGTATTTT.